These 26 T cell receptor beta chains were sequenced from one sample in a study of control samples from healthy donors and cancer patients. Generated by immunoSEQ multiplex PCR, the TCRdb table keeps only in-frame clones and is missing some. The repertoire has around 76,000 clones, roughly 94% of them found once; the top ten carry under 7.5%. The sample taken for sequencing was blood. The receptor set was obtained from a woman aged 40 to 50 in good health.

The chain joins TRBV9 to TRBJ1-4; 12 nucleotides agree with TRBD1. The V gene's germline CDR1 is SGDLS and CDR2 YYNGEE. The V and J ends lost 3 bases and 7 bases, in that order; junction bases with no gene match: 7. The CDR3 has 16 residues. CDR3 sequence: CASSAYGTGGLEKLFF. The CDR3 DNA sequence: TGTGCCAGCAGCGCCTATGGGACAGGGGGCCTTGAAAAACTGTTTTTT.

This chain connects TRBV28 to TRBJ2-1; TRBD2 matches 11 bases. The length of the CDR3 is 15 residues. With 5 bases clipped from V and 6 bases from J, the junction kept 6 bases outside the gene matches. Germline V gene lookup returns CDR1 MDHEN and CDR2 SYDVKM. The CDR3 is CASSPGTSGFNEQFF. CDR3 nucleotides: TGTGCCAGCAGTCCCGGGACTAGCGGTTTCAATGAGCAGTTCTTC. The full variable domain, in which reference TRBV28 and TRBJ2-1 provide the parts outside the CDR3, is DVKVTQSSRYLVKRTGEKVFLECVQDMDHENMFWYRQDPGLGLRLIYFSYDVKMKEKGDIPEGYSVSREKKERFSLILESASTNQTSMYLCASSPGTSGFNEQFFGPGTRLTVL.

This sequence joins TRBV29-1 and TRBJ2-7, with D perhaps being TRBD1 or TRBD2 (6 bases each). The CDR3 is 15 residues long. CDR1 and CDR2 (germline): SQVTM, ANQGSEA. Deletions cut 3 bases from V and 4 bases from J, with 19 bases between. Here the CDR3 reads CSVEGGGGVEYEQYF. CDR3 nucleotides: TGCAGCGTTGAGGGGGGCGGAGGAGTTGAGTACGAGCAGTACTTC.

This clone was seen a few times. At the DNA level, this CDR3 is encoded by other sequences in the same sample as well. The chain carries TRBV18 and TRBJ2-7; 8 nucleotides match TRBD2. The CDR3 contains 15 residues. CDR1 is KGHSH and CDR2 is LQKENI in the germline V gene. Losses at the gene ends were 2 bases for V and 2 bases for J; bases not matched to a gene: 5. CDR3 coding DNA: TGTGCCAGCTCACCAGCGGCGGGGGGTCCCTACGAGCAGTACTTC. Protein sequence: CASSPAAGGPYEQYF.

The rearrangement links TRBV27 to TRBJ2-2, with D maybe TRBD1 (5 bases). Trimming pared 5 bases from V and 7 bases from J, leaving 14 bases between. Germline V gene sequence: CDR1 MNHEY, CDR2 SMNVEV (reference sequence). The CDR3 runs to 14 residues. DNA of the CDR3: TGTGCCAGCAGTCTAGGGGTGGGAATCGGGGAGCTGTTTTTT. Its translation is CASSLGVGIGELFF.

This chain uses TRBV7-9 with TRBJ2-7, with unresolved D. Germline V lookup: CDR1 SEHNR, CDR2 FQNEAQ (reference sequence). CDR3 length equals 14 residues. V was cut by 3 bases and J by 0 bases, with 9 bases left in between. The CDR3 spells CASSFRASSYEQYF. CDR3 DNA: TGTGCCAGCAGCTTTCGGGCGAGCTCCTACGAGCAGTACTTC.

The rearrangement joins TRBV7-8 to TRBJ1-4, with TRBD1 identical over 7 bases. The CDR3 runs 13 residues. After removal of 6 bases from V and 8 bases from J, the junction contained 6 bases not matched to a gene. In germline, CDR1 is SGHVS, CDR2 FQNEAQ. The CDR3 DNA follows: TGTGCCAGCAGGCGACAGGGAGGGGAAAAACTGTTTTTT. Its translation is CASRRQGGEKLFF.

V is TRBV10-2 and J is TRBJ2-2; D unresolved. CDR3 length: 10 residues. CDR1 and CDR2 (germline): WSHSY, SAAADI. V shed 8 bases and J shed 6 bases, with 4 bases lying between them. As DNA, the CDR3 is TGCGCCAGCGGCCCCGGGGAGCTGTTTTTT. Translation: CASGPGELFF.

The rearrangement joins TRBV5-1 to TRBJ2-7; D tentatively reads TRBD1 or TRBD2 (5 bases each). V lost 4 bases, J lost 5 bases, and 22 bases lay in between. The CDR3 has 16 residues. Germline V gene lookup returns CDR1 SGHRS and CDR2 YFSETQ. DNA of the CDR3: TGCGCCAGCAGCCTTTCCCGGGACCCAAAATACCACGAGCAGTACTTC. This translates into CASSLSRDPKYHEQYF.

Comment on this clone: One end of the junction does not line up with germline, which may come from a read error. The V gene is TRBV7-7, the J gene TRBJ2-2; D tentatively reads TRBD1 or TRBD2 (6 bases each). This CDR3 has 15 residues. The germline CDR1 and CDR2 sequences are SSHAT and FNYEAQ (reference sequence). The CDR3 region has the DNA TGTGCTAGCAGCTTTCGTGGGGGGCACACCGGGGAGCTGTTTTTT. Translating gives CASSFRGGHTGELFF. The whole variable domain, remainder taken from reference TRBV7-7 and TRBJ2-2, is GAGVSQSPRYKVTKRGQDVTLRCDPISSHATLYWYQQALGQGPEFLTYFNYEAQPDKSGLPSDRFSAERPEGSISTLTIQRTEQRDSAMYRCASSFRGGHTGELFFGEGSRLTVL.

The chain recombines TRBV2 with TRBJ1-5; weak D call: TRBD1 (5 bases). Trimming removed 10 bases from V and 2 bases from J, with 12 bases in between. CDR1 SNHLY and CDR2 FYNNEI come from the germline V gene. The CDR3 totals 13 residues. The CDR3 DNA reads TGTGCCACCCGGGCGGGGGGCAATCAGCCCCAGCATTTT. Amino acids: CATRAGGNQPQHF. Using reference TRBV2 and TRBJ1-5 for the parts outside the CDR3, the full variable domain is EPEVTQTPSHQVTQMGQEVILRCVPISNHLYFYWYRQILGQKVEFLVSFYNNEISEKSEIFDDQFSVERPDGSNFTLKIRSTKLEDSAMYFCATRAGGNQPQHFGDGTRLSIL.

This sequence joins TRBV24-1 and TRBJ1-5; weak D call: TRBD1 (6 bases). Deletions cut 8 bases from V and 7 bases from J, with 14 bases between. Germline loops: CDR1 KGHDR, CDR2 SFDVKD. The CDR3 is 13 amino acids. The CDR3 reads CATKGGAGQPQHF. The CDR3 nucleotides are TGTGCCACCAAGGGGGGCGCGGGCCAGCCCCAGCATTTT.

J is TRBJ2-7 and V is TRBV28, with 10 bases lining up with TRBD2. The CDR3 consists of 15 residues. Losses at the gene ends were 3 bases for V and 0 bases for J; bases not matched to a gene: 2. The germline V gene encodes CDR1 MDHEN and CDR2 SYDVKM. CDR3 residues: CASSFGLAASYEQYF. CDR3 bases: TGTGCCAGCAGTTTTGGACTAGCGGCCTCCTACGAGCAGTACTTC. Drawing the rest from reference TRBV28 and TRBJ2-7, the complete variable domain is DVKVTQSSRYLVKRTGEKVFLECVQDMDHENMFWYRQDPGLGLRLIYFSYDVKMKEKGDIPEGYSVSREKKERFSLILESASTNQTSMYLCASSFGLAASYEQYFGPGTRLTVT.

The rearrangement links TRBV5-1 to TRBJ2-1; the D is unclear. Germline-derived CDR1 and CDR2 are SGHRS and YFSETQ. The CDR3 runs 13 residues. V lost 0 bases to trimming and J lost 10 bases, with 11 bases between them. The chain's CDR3 is CASSLALLGEQFF. The DNA of the CDR3 is TGCGCCAGCAGCTTGGCCCTCCTTGGGGAGCAGTTCTTC.

This chain joins TRBV29-1 and TRBJ2-3, with 9 bases lining up with TRBD2. J lost 4 bases, V lost 5 bases, and 13 bases had no gene match. The CDR3 sequence is 16 residues long. Germline V CDR1 and CDR2: SQVTM, ANQGSEA. CDR3 DNA: TGCAGCGTTCCCATCGCGGCGGGAGGGCCATCAGATACGCAGTATTTT. As protein: CSVPIAAGGPSDTQYF.

V usage is TRBV29-1 and J usage is TRBJ1-5; no firm D call. The CDR3 sequence is 14 residues long. Trimming pared 5 bases from V and 6 bases from J, leaving 17 bases between. Looked up from germline, CDR1 is SQVTM and CDR2 is ANQGSEA. The chain's CDR3 is CSVRGTLSSQPQHF. The DNA of the CDR3 is TGCAGCGTTCGCGGAACCCTTTCGAGTCAGCCCCAGCATTTT.

V and J are TRBV6-5 and TRBJ2-1; D is possibly TRBD2 (5 bases). Germline V gene sequence: CDR1 MNHEY, CDR2 SVGAGI. The CDR3 totals 14 residues. The V end was cut by 7 bases, the J end by 2 bases, with 12 bases between. In DNA form, the CDR3 reads TGTGCCAGCACCCCCCCGGGGACCTACAATGAGCAGTTCTTC. The encoded protein is CASTPPGTYNEQFF.

The chain couples TRBV5-1 to TRBJ2-1, with 9 bases identical to TRBD2. The CDR3 runs 16 residues. The J segment lost 6 bases and the V segment lost 0 bases, leaving 7 bases of the junction unmatched. Germline assignment: CDR1 SGHRS and CDR2 YFSETQ. The CDR3, as DNA: TGCGCCAGCAGCTTGGTAGCGGGAGCACCTGGCAATGAGCAGTTCTTC. Residues: CASSLVAGAPGNEQFF.

This clone was detected once. V is TRBV7-3 and J is TRBJ2-2; no firm D call. The germline CDR1 and CDR2 sequences are SGHTA and FQGTGA. The V end was cut by 8 bases, the J end by 1 base, with 8 bases between. The CDR3 is made up of 13 amino acids. The CDR3, as DNA: TGTGCCAGCGGACCGCAGAACACCGGGGAGCTGTTTTTT. Translating it yields CASGPQNTGELFF.

The genes are TRBV7-9 and TRBJ1-6, with a weak D call TRBD1 (6 bases). Germline V gives CDR1 SEHNR, CDR2 FQNEAQ (reference sequence). This CDR3 has 15 amino acids. Between the trimmed V and J ends, which lost 5 bases and 7 bases, there was a span of 15 bases. The CDR3 DNA reads TGTGCCAGCAGCCTAGGGGGTATTAGCAATTCACCCCTCCACTTT. Translating gives CASSLGGISNSPLHF.

This chain connects TRBV4-1 to TRBJ2-1; 15 bases are shared with TRBD2. J gave up 7 bases and V 7 bases, and 5 bases lay outside the gene matches. Germline assignment: CDR1 MGHRA and CDR2 YSYEKL. The CDR3 contains 15 residues. This CDR3 reads CASKGLAGGYNEQFF. CDR3 nucleotides: TGCGCCAGCAAAGGACTAGCGGGAGGGTATAATGAGCAGTTCTTC.

This clone was counted once. V is TRBV7-9 and J is TRBJ2-5; tentatively, D is TRBD2 (6 bases). The CDR3 is made up of 16 amino acids. The germline CDR1 and CDR2 sequences are SEHNR and FQNEAQ (reference sequence). The V and J ends lost 0 bases and 1 base respectively, with 12 bases between them. CDR3: CASSLAGGSGQETQYF. The CDR3 region has the DNA TGTGCCAGCAGCTTAGCGGGGGGTAGCGGCCAAGAGACCCAGTACTTC.

The J gene is TRBJ1-5, the V gene TRBV19; possible D gene TRBD1, 5 bases. This CDR3 comprises 15 residues. The ends were cut back, 6 bases at V and 4 bases at J, with 16 bases in the middle. Per germline, CDR1 LNHDA and CDR2 SQIVND (reference sequence). The CDR3, as DNA: TGTGCCAGTAGCCCGAGGGACGCTTGGAATCAGCCCCAGCATTTT. Protein: CASSPRDAWNQPQHF.

The chain is built from TRBV9 and TRBJ1-4, with 7 bases identical to TRBD1. Germline values: CDR1 SGDLS, CDR2 YYNGEE. J was trimmed by 7 bases and V by 3 bases; bases with no gene match: 9. The CDR3 is made up of 15 amino acids. CDR3 coding DNA: TGTGCCAGCAGCGCCGACAGGGCTGCAGGTGAAAAACTGTTTTTT. As protein: CASSADRAAGEKLFF.

The chain joins TRBV19 to TRBJ2-4; D gene unclear. The CDR3 has 16 amino acids. Germline CDR1 and CDR2: LNHDA and SQIVND (reference sequence). V lost 3 bases and J lost 0, with 12 bases in between. CDR3 sequence: CASSIWPLLAKNIQYF. DNA for the CDR3: TGTGCCAGTAGTATTTGGCCGCTACTAGCCAAAAACATTCAGTACTTC. Full variable domain (outside the CDR3, taken from reference TRBV19 and TRBJ2-4): DGGITQSPKYLFRKEGQNVTLSCEQNLNHDAMYWYRQDPGQGLRLIYYSQIVNDFQKGDIAEGYSVSREKKESFPLTVTSAQKNPTAFYLCASSIWPLLAKNIQYFGAGTRLSVL.

The chain carries TRBV2 and TRBJ2-5; D might be TRBD1 (5 bases). Between the trimmed V and J ends, which lost 5 bases and 2 bases, there was a span of 15 bases. The germline CDR1 and CDR2 sequences are SNHLY and FYNNEI. The CDR3 contains 15 residues. The CDR3: CASSKRRGSQETQYF. The CDR3 DNA follows: TGTGCCAGCAGTAAAAGAAGGGGTAGTCAAGAGACCCAGTACTTC.